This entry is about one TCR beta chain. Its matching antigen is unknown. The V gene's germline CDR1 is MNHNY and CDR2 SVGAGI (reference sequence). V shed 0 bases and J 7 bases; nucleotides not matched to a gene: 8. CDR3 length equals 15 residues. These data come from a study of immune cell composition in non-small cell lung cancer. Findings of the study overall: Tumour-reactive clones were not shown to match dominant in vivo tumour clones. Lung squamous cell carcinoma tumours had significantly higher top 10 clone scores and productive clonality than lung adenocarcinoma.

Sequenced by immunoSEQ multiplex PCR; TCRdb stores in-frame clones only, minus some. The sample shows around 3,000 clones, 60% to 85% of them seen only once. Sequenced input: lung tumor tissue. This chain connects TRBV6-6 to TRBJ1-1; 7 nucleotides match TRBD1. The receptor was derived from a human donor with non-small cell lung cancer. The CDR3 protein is CASSYSRQGTGEAFF. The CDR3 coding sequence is TGTGCCAGCAGTTACTCGAGACAGGGCACCGGTGAAGCTTTCTTT.